This T cell receptor beta chain came from a study of CD8+CD57+ T cells in acquired aplastic anemia. Across the whole study: DNA recovered from sorted CD4+ and CD8+ cells had a mean of around 3.2 ug.

The germline gives CDR1 KGHDR, CDR2 SFDVKD. CDR3 length: 16 residues. Before being chosen for sequencing, patients had shown CD8+CD57+ cell expansion by flow cytometry. There was no therapy given to any patient before the blood sampling took place. A remark on this clonotype: The antigen remains unidentified. One junction end disagrees with the germline gene, perhaps due to a read error.

The use of genomic DNA as template underpinned the TCR beta VDJ and CDR3 profiling. TCRdb reprocessed the reads with MiXCR, giving one entry per CDR3 protein. The sample lists roughly 260,000 distinct CDR3 sequences; approximately 45% were seen once. Study-wide points: Some 30 was the count of CD8+ CDR3 sequences that patients shared with controls. Patients and controls were not found to differ significantly in CD8+ Simpson's diversity.

The sequenced sample consisted of sorted CD4+, CD8+, or CD8+CD57+ T cells (not recorded which) from PBMCs. The sequence was obtained from a human donor with aplastic anemia. The rearrangement joins TRBV24-1 to TRBJ2-1; possibly TRBD2 for D (7 bases). CDR3 sequence: CASSYGPAGAVNEQFF. DNA for the CDR3: TGTGCCAGCAGTTATGGGCCCGCGGGGGCCGTCAATGAGCAGTTCTTC.